Included here is one TCR beta chain sequence, with context. The antigen this receptor binds is unknown. These data originate in a study of cytomegalovirus exposure and HLA in healthy donors (dated by TCRdb to between 2016 and 2019). Study-wide context: According to an earlier analysis of a few hundred of the donors, some 180 million T cells yielded 95 million to 140 million unique TCR beta sequences and about 300 Gb of sequence data. The study aimed to test whether cataloging public T cell receptors could reveal signatures of past pathogen exposure. About 330 gigabases of sequencing data and around 80 million unique TCR sequences made up an early release that covered around 640 HLA-typed donors. Using immunosequencing, the study profiled T cell repertoires from about 650 subjects and related those repertoires to cytomegalovirus serostatus. Rather than using new phenotypic data, the later analysis identified candidate immune exposures from TCR beta sequences and from how often those sequences occurred across donors. To study patterns of TCR occurrence, a later analysis re-analyzed previously published TCR beta repertoires from under 750 donors and added high-resolution HLA genotyping. All discovery cohort repertoires had been generated using a single sequencing platform. A later genetic analysis used genome-wide SNP genotypes for about 65% of the 666 donors, treating that subset as a discovery cohort. The study combined high-throughput TCR immunosequencing, statistical association of individual TCRs with disease status, and machine learning to predict cytomegalovirus infection status. Roughly five DR-DQ haplotypes were handled as single units for association and clustering, since linkage in the cohort was strong. Among roughly 400 genotyped donors of the cohort, an average of approximately 220,000 unique TCR beta nucleotide sequences was sequenced per donor, of which roughly 17% were non-productive. To decide whether each TCR beta V gene segment behaved as functional or pseudogenic, an earlier analysis of 587 of the donors relied on high-throughput TCR beta sequencing. Typing coverage varied by locus: roughly 629-640 donors for A, B, C, DRB1 and DQB1; more than 500 for DQA1; more than 600 for DPA1; approximately 490 for DPB1. Of the roughly 400 genotyped donors, about 80% fell in the genetic ancestry cluster associated with self-reported Caucasian donors. Both class I and class II loci were covered by HLA typing, at four-digit resolution. In addition to the first cohort of around 670 subjects, a separate validation cohort of approximately 110 different subjects was used. Donor age, sex, ethnicity and CMV serostatus were compiled alongside the repertoire data.

The full study reports these points: The only immune exposure information available for the cohort was CMV serostatus. According to a later analysis, TCR association rates differed among HLA loci, with DRB1 alleles showing the most associated TCRs and HLA-C alleles showing the fewest. Some 16 rarely observed V segments, including chromosome 9 orphons, were excluded from the earlier analysis of approximately 500 of the donors because counts were too low. Three of the identified cytomegalovirus-associated TCR beta chains were confirmed in vitro to be specific for cytomegalovirus antigens. It was suggested by the authors that the approach could potentially be generalized to other disease states and immunological phenotypes. A cluster of highly shared sequence variants was judged likely to represent a technical artifact of the sequencing pipeline. In a later analysis, HLA-associated TCR beta chains showed more clonal expansion and lower generation probabilities than non-associated chains that were equally common. The classifier was reported to diagnose cytomegalovirus status with high specificity and sensitivity in both the original and validation cohorts. According to a later analysis, parvovirus B19, influenza, CMV and Epstein-Barr virus appeared linked to several top co-occurrence clusters. While some public TCRs were present in many individuals, most TCR sequences turned up only very rarely across donors. Because the 87-base-pair reads could not distinguish some IMGT-functional V segments, including TRBV6-2 and TRBV6-3, those segments were excluded. This cohort had only TCR beta chains sequenced, and the lack of alpha or paired-chain data limited which features could be detected. Sequencing depth was assumed to be roughly uniform across donors in the presence/absence analyses, though that assumption may not hold. Because HLA typing was missing for some donors at each locus, association tests included only the typed subset. When HLA alleles, especially DR and DQ, strongly co-occurred, attributing TCR associations to individual alleles was difficult. A further reported finding was that TCR beta sequences accurately predicted the HLA-A and HLA-B alleles for most subjects in the first cohort. In the study, around 160 TCR beta chains were listed as associated with cytomegalovirus. At a false discovery rate of 0.05, a later analysis linked about 16,000 TCR beta sequences to specific HLA alleles. Compared with the roughly 700-donor mean, donors in an Asian-associated ancestry cluster had fewer N-insertions in productive TCRs, according to a later genetic analysis. An earlier analysis of around 600 of the donors showed that most TCR beta V segments appeared in productive rearrangements either about 87% or about 30% of the time, which broadly matched IMGT annotations. Correlated functional status among segregating V segments might reflect linkage disequilibrium, but an unknown experimental factor could not be ruled out. In a later analysis, most CMV-associated TCR beta chains were found to appear HLA-restricted, with HLA associations seemingly driven largely by CMV exposure. In a later genetic analysis, a missense DCLRE1C variant was associated with V-gene and J-gene trimming of TCR beta chains, and the association was replicated in an independent cohort.

Including cysteine and phenylalanine, the CDR3 has 16 amino acids. Only the CDR3 part of the read is kept: 48 bases, read in frame from the first base. CDR1 PRHDT and CDR2 FYEKMQ were looked up in the germline V gene (reference sequence). The germline V and J ends show losses of 6 bases and 0 bases respectively, and no gene match explains 7 bases of the junction. Libraries were prepared through the immunoSEQ multiplex PCR assay. The multiplex PCR relied on a mix of 60 forward primers for TCR Vbeta segments and 13 reverse primers for TCR Jbeta segments. A multiplex PCR assay on genomic DNA amplified the CDR3 region of rearranged TCR beta genes. Amplified TCR beta libraries were sequenced as 87-base-pair reads on the Illumina HiSeq System. Per the authors' processing: In a later analysis, some 80 million unique TCR beta chains were counted across the approximately 640 repertoires, and some 10 million of these chains were shared by at least two donors. Raw reads were error-corrected and collapsed into unique sequences with a nearest-neighbor algorithm that merged closely related sequences to remove PCR and sequencing errors. CDR3 sequences were aligned to IMGT reference sequences to assign V, D and J gene segments. For a sequence to be retained, a match of at least six nucleotides to both a V gene segment and a J gene segment was required. A rearrangement was called productive if the CDR3 had no stop codons and remained in frame with V and J, and every other rearrangement was called non-productive. CDR3 was defined according to IMGT convention as the region running from the second conserved V-encoded cysteine to the conserved J-encoded phenylalanine. Sequences without an unambiguous match to a single V gene segment were excluded from the earlier analysis of almost 600 of the donors. An earlier analysis of almost 600 of the donors classified V segments as functional when productive rearrangements were above 56.7% and as segregating when the standard deviation between donors was above 5%. To diagnose cytomegalovirus status from the catalog of TCR beta chain sequences, a statistical classification framework was built. V and J gene assignment, in a later analysis, came from comparing TCR nucleotide sequences with IMGT/GENE-DB human TR gene sequences. In a later analysis, CDR3 sequences and most-parsimonious VDJ recombination scenarios were assigned using the TCRdist pipeline. In a later analysis, every TCR beta chain was defined by the combination of its CDR3 amino acid sequence and its V-gene family, and reads without a unique V-gene family were dropped. In a later analysis, around 650 highly shared, low-generation-probability nucleotide sequences were removed to address suspected cross-contamination and a sequencing artifact. For each public chain, a later analysis derived a clonal expansion index from normalized ranks of inferred template counts within each repertoire. In a later analysis, generation probabilities were computed with a VDJ recombination model fitted to out-of-frame rearrangements, and the resulting probabilities were checked against IGoR. In a later analysis, hypergeometric tests were used to score TCR-TCR, TCR-HLA and TCR-CMV co-occurrence, with a repertoire-size bias correction applied to TCR pairs. In a later analysis, false discovery rates were estimated by permuting HLA or CMV assignments 20 times. A later analysis grouped co-occurring TCRs with DBSCAN, adding TCRdist sequence similarity when clustering within HLA-allele-positive subsets. Repertoires with fewer than 30,000 or more than 120,000 public chains, plus five repertoires with anomalous nucleotide sharing, were excluded from co-occurrence clustering. TCRdb stores this immuneACCESS table with in-frame sequences only. Part of the clones is absent; in the studies checked, under half of the shortfall reflects unresolved V genes, and no reason is known for the rest. V, J and clone size are taken as reported in that table, and D and trimming were inferred from the DNA itself. This sample's listing comprises more than 200,000 clones. About 0.9% of the sample is taken by the ten largest.

The cohort consisted of some 670 healthy bone marrow donors. At the time of sampling, every cohort member was nominally healthy, though immune exposures that went unrecorded were likely present. The donor tested CMV seropositive, placing the donor among the 250 to 350 seropositive members of the cohort. A peripheral blood sample was collected from each donor, and TCR beta sequencing was performed on peripheral blood mononuclear cells. Genomic DNA extraction from the blood cell samples was performed with the Qiagen DNeasy Blood Extraction Kit. Sequencing used PBMCs. The chain links TRBV13 with TRBJ2-3; the central 9 bases match TRBD2. This TCR was sampled from a woman in her 30s in good health and CMV-seropositive. The CDR3 region reads CASRRIAGVSTDTQYF. The bases are TGTGCCAGCAGAAGGATAGCGGGGGTGAGCACAGATACGCAGTATTTT.